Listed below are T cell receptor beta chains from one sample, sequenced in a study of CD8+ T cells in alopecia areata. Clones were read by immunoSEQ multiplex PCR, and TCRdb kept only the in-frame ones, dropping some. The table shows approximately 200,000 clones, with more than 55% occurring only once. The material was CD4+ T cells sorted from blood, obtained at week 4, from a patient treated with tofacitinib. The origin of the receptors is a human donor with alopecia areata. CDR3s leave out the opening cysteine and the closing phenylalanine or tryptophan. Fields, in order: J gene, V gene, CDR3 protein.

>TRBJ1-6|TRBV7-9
ASSLEPSPLH
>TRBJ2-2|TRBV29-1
SGGPSRTGELF
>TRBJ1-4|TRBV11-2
ASSLGLGQGGGEKLF
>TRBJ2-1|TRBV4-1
ASSPPGLVPPSSYNEQF
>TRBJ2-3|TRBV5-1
ASSLAGDTQY
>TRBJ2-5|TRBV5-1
ASSTGTAQETQY
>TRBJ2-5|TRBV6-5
ASSPWDSQETQY
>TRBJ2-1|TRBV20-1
SARGTQEQF
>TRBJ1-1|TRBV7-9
ASSFHRPGAF
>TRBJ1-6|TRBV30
ATRDSDNSPLH
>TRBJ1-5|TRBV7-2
ASSSGVNQPQH
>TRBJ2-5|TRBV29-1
SVVTGGSETQY
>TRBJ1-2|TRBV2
ASKDTGDYYGYT
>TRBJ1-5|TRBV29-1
SVTTGYNQPQH
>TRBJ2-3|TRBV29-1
SVTLAGGTDTQY
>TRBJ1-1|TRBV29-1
SVVGTGIGAF
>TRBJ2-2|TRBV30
AWSRYTRIGTGELF
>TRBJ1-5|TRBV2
ASSDTGGAGNQPQH
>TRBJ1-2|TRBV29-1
SFRRDYDGYT
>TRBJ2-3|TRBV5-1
ASSSQGGADTQY
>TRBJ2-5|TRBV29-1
SASFQETQY
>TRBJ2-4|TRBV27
ASSLSVQTQAKNIQY
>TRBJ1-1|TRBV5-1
ASSFEKGTEAF
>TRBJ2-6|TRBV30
AWSTGDSGANVLT
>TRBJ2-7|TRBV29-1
SVTTGRDYEQY
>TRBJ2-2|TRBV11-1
ASSSMGQHTGELF
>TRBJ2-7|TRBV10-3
AISRDRGRILSYEQY
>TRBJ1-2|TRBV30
AQRDSLNYGYT
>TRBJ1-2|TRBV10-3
AISRSQVTFNGYT
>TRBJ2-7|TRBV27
ASSPRTSGASYEQY
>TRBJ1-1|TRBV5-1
ASSPGRVGTEAF